This is a list of T cell receptor beta chains from one sample in a study of T-cell memory formation after mild COVID-19. TCRdb re-derived calls from the 5' RACE reads in MiXCR, one entry per CDR3 protein. Among roughly 100,000 distinct CDR3 sequences, approximately 17% were seen once, and the ten largest hold around 28%. The specimen was PBMCs or a T cell subset sorted from them (not recorded which). These receptors all stem from an adult woman who had mild COVID-19 (a few samples of this study predate the infection). Cell type and time point are not known. Each CDR3 is given with its conserved first and last residue. Some rows mark clone size as missing; the rest say once, few, many or name a class of expanded clone.

V gene: TRBV6-1
clone size: -
CDR3 protein: CASSEGVRATNYGYTF

V gene: TRBV7-3
clone size: many
CDR3 protein: CASSFTGGTEAFF

V gene: TRBV4-1
clone size: -
CDR3 protein: CASSQPPGQGISEQYF

V gene: TRBV25-1
clone size: -
CDR3 protein: CASSETPLGEQYF

V gene: TRBV2
clone size: -
CDR3 protein: CASRNPGTSGGPSYNEQFF

V gene: TRBV24-1
clone size: -
CDR3 protein: CATSELSGNGPHTGELFF

V gene: TRBV23-1
clone size: few
CDR3 protein: CASSHGTRRDTGELFF

V gene: TRBV12-3/TRBV12-4
clone size: -
CDR3 protein: CASSSSKATAIQETQYF

V gene: TRBV4-2
clone size: few
CDR3 protein: CASGGGEGYNEQFF

V gene: TRBV25-1
clone size: -
CDR3 protein: CASSPPVVHEQFF

V gene: TRBV4-3
clone size: -
CDR3 protein: CASSQTSGKRYEQYF

V gene: TRBV6-2/TRBV6-3
clone size: medium-sized
CDR3 protein: CASSYSGQGTDTQYF

V gene: TRBV5-5
clone size: -
CDR3 protein: CASSLGRRAEDGFEETQYF

V gene: TRBV29-1
clone size: -
CDR3 protein: CSVEEASSGAPYEQYF

V gene: TRBV27
clone size: many
CDR3 protein: CASSLGQNSYEQYF

V gene: TRBV6-6
clone size: few
CDR3 protein: CASRPLRGLKEVETQYF

V gene: TRBV12-3/TRBV12-4
clone size: -
CDR3 protein: CASSRSGERSTEAFF

V gene: TRBV3-1
clone size: few
CDR3 protein: CASSQVGQGQTEAFF

V gene: TRBV27
clone size: -
CDR3 protein: CAIRRGITDTQYF

V gene: TRBV27
clone size: -
CDR3 protein: CASSRLGGTWETQYF

V gene: TRBV11-2
clone size: -
CDR3 protein: CASSFVTSGPSYEQYF

V gene: TRBV28
clone size: -
CDR3 protein: CASRGRVSTDTQYF

V gene: TRBV29-1
clone size: few
CDR3 protein: CSVEVRGGGTDTQYF

V gene: TRBV20-1
clone size: few
CDR3 protein: CSARDSNTGELFF

V gene: TRBV12-2
clone size: -
CDR3 protein: CASRPRGLSYEQYF

V gene: TRBV4-1
clone size: few
CDR3 protein: CASSQDPLSRDSPLHF

V gene: TRBV29-1
clone size: many
CDR3 protein: CSVAGTEGYNEQFF

V gene: TRBV29-1
clone size: few
CDR3 protein: CSVGWGDDYEQYF

V gene: TRBV4-1
clone size: few
CDR3 protein: CASSQGVDYGYTF

V gene: TRBV5-1
clone size: few
CDR3 protein: CASSLLERVGDTEAFF

V gene: TRBV11-2
clone size: -
CDR3 protein: CASSPGTAGGRRTDTQYF

V gene: TRBV7-9
clone size: -
CDR3 protein: CASSLSGQVYGGQYF

V gene: TRBV12-3/TRBV12-4
clone size: -
CDR3 protein: CASSPSGEEQETQYF

V gene: TRBV7-9
clone size: few
CDR3 protein: CASSPGLAGGSYNEQFF

V gene: TRBV6-1
clone size: once
CDR3 protein: CASSEAGTEEAFF

V gene: TRBV12-3/TRBV12-4
clone size: -
CDR3 protein: CASSLTFAYEQYF

V gene: TRBV19
clone size: -
CDR3 protein: CASSIALYNEQFF

V gene: TRBV7-9
clone size: few
CDR3 protein: CASSLVALSGGASGANVLTF

V gene: TRBV7-7
clone size: few
CDR3 protein: CASSPGTGTEQYF

V gene: TRBV7-2
clone size: many
CDR3 protein: CASSPQLRGDNEQFF

V gene: TRBV4-3
clone size: many
CDR3 protein: CASSQREQGGTEAFF